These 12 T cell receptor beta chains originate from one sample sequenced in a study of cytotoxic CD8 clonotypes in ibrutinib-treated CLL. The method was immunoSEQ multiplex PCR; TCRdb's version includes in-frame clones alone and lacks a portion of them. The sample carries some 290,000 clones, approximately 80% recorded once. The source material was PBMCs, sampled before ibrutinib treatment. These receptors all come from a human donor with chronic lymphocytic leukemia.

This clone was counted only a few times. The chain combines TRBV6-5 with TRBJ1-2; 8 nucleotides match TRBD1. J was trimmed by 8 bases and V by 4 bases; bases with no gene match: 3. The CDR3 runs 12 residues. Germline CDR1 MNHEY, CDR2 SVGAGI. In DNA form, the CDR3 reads TGTGCCAGCAGTTGGACAGGGAGCGGCTACACCTTC. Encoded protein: CASSWTGSGYTF.

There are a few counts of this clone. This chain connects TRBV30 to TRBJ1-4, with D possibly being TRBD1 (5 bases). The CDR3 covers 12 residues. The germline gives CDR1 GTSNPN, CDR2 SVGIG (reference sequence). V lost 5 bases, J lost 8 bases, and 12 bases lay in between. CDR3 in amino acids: CAWAPGREKLFF. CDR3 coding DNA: TGTGCCTGGGCCCCAGGGAGGGAAAAACTGTTTTTT.

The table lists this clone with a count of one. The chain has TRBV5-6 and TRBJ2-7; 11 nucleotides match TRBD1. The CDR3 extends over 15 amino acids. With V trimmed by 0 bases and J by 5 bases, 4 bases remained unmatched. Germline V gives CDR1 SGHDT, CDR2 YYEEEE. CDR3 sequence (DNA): TGTGCCAGCAGCTTGGCCGGGGACAGGGGGGACGAGCAGTACTTC. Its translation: CASSLAGDRGDEQYF.

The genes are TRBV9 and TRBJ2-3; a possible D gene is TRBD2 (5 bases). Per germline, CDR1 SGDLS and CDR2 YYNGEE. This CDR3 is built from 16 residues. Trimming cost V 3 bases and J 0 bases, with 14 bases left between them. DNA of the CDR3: TGTGCCAGCAGCGGGGCTAAGCGGTTGAGCACAGATACGCAGTATTTT. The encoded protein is CASSGAKRLSTDTQYF.

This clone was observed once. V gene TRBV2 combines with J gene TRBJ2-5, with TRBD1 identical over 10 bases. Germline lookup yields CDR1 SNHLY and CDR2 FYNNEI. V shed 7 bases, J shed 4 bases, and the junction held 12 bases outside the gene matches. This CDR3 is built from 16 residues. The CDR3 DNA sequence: TGTGCCAGCACCAGGGGGGACAGGGGTAAGGGAGAGACCCAGTACTTC. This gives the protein CASTRGDRGKGETQYF.

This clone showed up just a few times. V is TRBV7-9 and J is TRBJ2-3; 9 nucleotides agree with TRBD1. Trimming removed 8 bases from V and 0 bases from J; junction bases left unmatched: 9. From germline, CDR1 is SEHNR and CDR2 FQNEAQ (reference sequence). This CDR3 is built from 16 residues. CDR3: CASPQGALSSTDTQYF. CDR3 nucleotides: TGTGCCAGCCCACAGGGGGCCCTCTCAAGCACAGATACGCAGTATTTT. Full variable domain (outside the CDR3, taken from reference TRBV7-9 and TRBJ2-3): DTGVSQNPRHKITKRGQNVTFRCDPISEHNRLYWYRQTLGQGPEFLTYFQNEAQLEKSRLLSDRFSAERPKGSFSTLEIQRTEQGDSAMYLCASPQGALSSTDTQYFGPGTRLTVL.

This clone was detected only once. The CDR3 loop is CAWSGLAGGRQYF. In DNA, the CDR3 is TGTGCCTGGAGTGGGCTAGCGGGAGGACGGCAGTACTTC. The chain carries TRBV30 and TRBJ2-7; 11 positions agree with TRBD2. CDR1 is GTSNPN, CDR2 SVGIG, per germline (reference sequence). The V segment lost 1 base and the J segment 9 bases; nucleotides outside the gene matches: 5. CDR3 length: 13 residues.

CDR3: CASSSAPTGQDHGYTF. The CDR3 DNA sequence: TGCGCCAGCAGCTCGGCCCCAACCGGACAGGACCATGGCTACACCTTC. The chain combines TRBV5-1 with TRBJ1-2, with 7 bases fitting TRBD1. Trimming cost V 3 bases and J 6 bases; bases outside gene matches: 14. Per germline, CDR1 SGHRS and CDR2 YFSETQ. The CDR3 runs to 16 residues.

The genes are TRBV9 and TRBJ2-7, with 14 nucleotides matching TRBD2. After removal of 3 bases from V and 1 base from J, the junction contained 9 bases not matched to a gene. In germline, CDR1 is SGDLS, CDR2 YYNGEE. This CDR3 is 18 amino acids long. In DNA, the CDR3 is TGTGCCAGCAGCGGGAAGGGACTAGCGGGAGTTGGGTCCTACGAGCAGTACTTC. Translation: CASSGKGLAGVGSYEQYF.

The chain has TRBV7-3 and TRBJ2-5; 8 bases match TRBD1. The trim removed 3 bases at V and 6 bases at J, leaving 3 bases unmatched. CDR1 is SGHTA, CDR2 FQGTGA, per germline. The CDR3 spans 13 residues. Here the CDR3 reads CASSFRQGQTQYF. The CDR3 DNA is TGTGCCAGCAGCTTCCGACAGGGGCAGACCCAGTACTTC.

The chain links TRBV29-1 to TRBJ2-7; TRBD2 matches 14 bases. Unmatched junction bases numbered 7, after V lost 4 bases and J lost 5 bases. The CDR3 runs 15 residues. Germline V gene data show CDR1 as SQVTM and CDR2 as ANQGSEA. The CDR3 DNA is TGCAGCGTTGTTATCGGGACTAGCGGGAGAGACGAGCAGTACTTC. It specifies CSVVIGTSGRDEQYF.

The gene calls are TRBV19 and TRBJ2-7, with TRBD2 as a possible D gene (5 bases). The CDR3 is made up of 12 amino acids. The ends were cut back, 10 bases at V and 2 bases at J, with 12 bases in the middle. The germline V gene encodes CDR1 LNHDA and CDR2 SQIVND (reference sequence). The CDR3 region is CATDSGTYEQYF. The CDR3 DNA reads TGTGCCACCGATTCGGGGACCTACGAGCAGTACTTC.